This TCR beta chain stems from a study of blood T cell repertoires in COVID-19. Study at large: Specimens from acute and convalescent COVID-19 originated in the United States, Italy and Spain.

Per the authors' pipeline: Amplification of reference gene primers was used by the study to estimate nucleated cell counts. Clones were read by immunoSEQ multiplex PCR, and TCRdb kept only the in-frame ones, dropping some. D and trimming come from the DNA, and the V and J calls and clone size come from that table. The data show about 150,000 clones, 75% to 95% seen once. The clonotype comes from a man aged 50 to 59 with acute or convalescent COVID-19. Sequenced: peripheral blood.

The CDR3 nucleotides read TGCAGCGTTGACTGGCGGGGCGTACAAGAGACCCAGTACTTC. It codes for CSVDWRGVQETQYF. This sequence joins TRBV29-1 and TRBJ2-5; D perhaps matches TRBD2 (6 bases). Germline values: CDR1 SQVTM, CDR2 ANQGSEA. Trimming pared 3 bases from V and 2 bases from J, leaving 13 bases between. The CDR3 spans 14 residues.